This TCR beta chain was sequenced for a study of blood T cells in healthy people across ages. The CDR3 is 16 residues long. Sample-barcoded 5' priming and a J-beta primer mix drove a second PCR of roughly 6 to 12 cycles. One entry per CDR3 protein, called by TCRdb with MiXCR from the 5' RACE reads. The repertoire holds about 1.4 million distinct CDR3 sequences, roughly 64% seen once, with about 6.7% in the top ten. Sequenced sample: blood. The rearrangement links TRBV21-1 to TRBJ2-3; TRBD2 is the table's D call, not checked against the DNA. TRBV21-1 is reported as a pseudogene. The receptor was derived from a man in his late teens or twenties in good health. The CDR3 region is CAGSNRLAGHTDTQYF. The CDR3, as DNA: TGTGCCGGCAGCAACCGACTAGCGGGGCACACAGATACGCAGTATTTT.